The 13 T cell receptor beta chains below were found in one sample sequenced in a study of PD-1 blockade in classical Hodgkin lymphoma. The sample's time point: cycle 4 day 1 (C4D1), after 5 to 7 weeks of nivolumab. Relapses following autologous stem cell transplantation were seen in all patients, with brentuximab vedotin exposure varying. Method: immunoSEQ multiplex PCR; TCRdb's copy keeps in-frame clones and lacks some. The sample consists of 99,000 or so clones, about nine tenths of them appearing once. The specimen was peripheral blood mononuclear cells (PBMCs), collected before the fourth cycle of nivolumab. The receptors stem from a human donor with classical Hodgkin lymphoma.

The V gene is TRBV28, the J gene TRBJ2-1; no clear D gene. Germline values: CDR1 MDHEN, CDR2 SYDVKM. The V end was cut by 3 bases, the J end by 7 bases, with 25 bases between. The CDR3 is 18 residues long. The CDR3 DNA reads TGTGCCAGCAGTTTCCAGGTAAACCCTGGGTTGGAAAAAAATGAGCAGTTCTTC. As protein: CASSFQVNPGLEKNEQFF.

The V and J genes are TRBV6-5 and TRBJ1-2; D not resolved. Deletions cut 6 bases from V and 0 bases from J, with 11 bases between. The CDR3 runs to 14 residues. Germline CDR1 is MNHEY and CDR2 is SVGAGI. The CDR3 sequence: CASSPQDPNYGYTF. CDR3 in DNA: TGTGCCAGCAGCCCGCAAGACCCTAACTATGGCTACACCTTC.

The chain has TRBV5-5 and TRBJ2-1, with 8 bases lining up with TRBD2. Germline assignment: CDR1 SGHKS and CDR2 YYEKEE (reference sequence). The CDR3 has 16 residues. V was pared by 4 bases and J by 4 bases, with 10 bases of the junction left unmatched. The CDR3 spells CASSPPGLAGYNEQFF. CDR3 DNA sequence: TGTGCCAGCAGCCCGCCCGGGTTAGCGGGGTACAATGAGCAGTTCTTC. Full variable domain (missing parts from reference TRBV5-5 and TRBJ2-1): DAGVTQSPTHLIKTRGQQVTLRCSPISGHKSVSWYQQVLGQGPQFIFQYYEKEERGRGNFPDRFSARQFPNYSSELNVNALLLGDSALYLCASSPPGLAGYNEQFFGPGTRLTVL.

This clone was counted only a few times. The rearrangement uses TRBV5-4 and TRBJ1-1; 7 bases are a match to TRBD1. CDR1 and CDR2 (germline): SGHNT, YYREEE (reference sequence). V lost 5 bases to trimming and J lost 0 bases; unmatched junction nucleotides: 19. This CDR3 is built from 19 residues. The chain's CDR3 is CASSSGGGQFTSLNTEAFF. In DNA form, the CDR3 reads TGTGCCAGCAGTTCGGGGGGGGGACAGTTCACTTCCTTGAACACTGAAGCTTTCTTT.

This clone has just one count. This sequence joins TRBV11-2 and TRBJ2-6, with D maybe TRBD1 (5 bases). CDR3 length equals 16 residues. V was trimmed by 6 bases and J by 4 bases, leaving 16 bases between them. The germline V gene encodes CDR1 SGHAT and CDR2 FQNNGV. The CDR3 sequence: CASRPQGAQGANVLTF. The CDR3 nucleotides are TGTGCCAGCAGGCCCCAAGGGGCGCAGGGGGCCAACGTCCTGACTTTC.

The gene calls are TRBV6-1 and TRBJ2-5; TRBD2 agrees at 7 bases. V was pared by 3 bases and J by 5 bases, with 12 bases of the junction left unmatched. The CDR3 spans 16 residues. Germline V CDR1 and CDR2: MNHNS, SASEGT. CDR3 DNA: TGTGCCAGCAGTGACCACGTTGGGGCCGGGGGGGAGACCCAGTACTTC. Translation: CASSDHVGAGGETQYF.

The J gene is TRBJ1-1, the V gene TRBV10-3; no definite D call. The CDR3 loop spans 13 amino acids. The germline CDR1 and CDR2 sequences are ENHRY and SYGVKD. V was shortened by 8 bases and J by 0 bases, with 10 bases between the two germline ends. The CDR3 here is CAIGWEVNTEAFF. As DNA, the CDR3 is TGTGCCATCGGGTGGGAGGTGAACACTGAAGCTTTCTTT.

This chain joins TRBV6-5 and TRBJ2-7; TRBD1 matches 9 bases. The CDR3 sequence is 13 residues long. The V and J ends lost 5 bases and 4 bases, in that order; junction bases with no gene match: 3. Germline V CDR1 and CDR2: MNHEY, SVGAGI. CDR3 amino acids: CASSTGTGYEQYF. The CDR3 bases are TGTGCCAGCAGTACCGGGACAGGGTACGAGCAGTACTTC.

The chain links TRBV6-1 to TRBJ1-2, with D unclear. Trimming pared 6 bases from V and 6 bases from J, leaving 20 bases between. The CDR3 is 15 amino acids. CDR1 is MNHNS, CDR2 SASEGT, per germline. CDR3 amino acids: CASSPRVDPVNGYTF. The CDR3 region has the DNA TGTGCCAGCAGCCCACGGGTGGACCCAGTTAATGGCTACACCTTC.

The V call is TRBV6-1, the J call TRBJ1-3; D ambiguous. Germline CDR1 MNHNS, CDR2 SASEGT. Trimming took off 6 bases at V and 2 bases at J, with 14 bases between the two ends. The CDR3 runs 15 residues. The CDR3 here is CASSRRSTAGNTIYF. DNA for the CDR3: TGTGCCAGCAGCCGGAGAAGCACGGCTGGAAACACCATATATTTT.

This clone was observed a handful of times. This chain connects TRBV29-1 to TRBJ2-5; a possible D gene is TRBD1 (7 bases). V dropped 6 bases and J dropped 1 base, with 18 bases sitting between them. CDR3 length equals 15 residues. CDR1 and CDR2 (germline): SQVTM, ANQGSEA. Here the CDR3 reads CSVGGRRDSQETQYF. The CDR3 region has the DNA TGCAGCGTGGGGGGTCGACGGGACAGCCAAGAGACCCAGTACTTC.

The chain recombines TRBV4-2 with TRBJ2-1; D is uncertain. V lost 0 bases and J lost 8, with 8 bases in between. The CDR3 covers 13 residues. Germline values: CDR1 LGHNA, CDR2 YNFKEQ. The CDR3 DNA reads TGTGCCAGCAGCCAAGAATTAAGGGATGAGCAGTTCTTC. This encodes CASSQELRDEQFF.

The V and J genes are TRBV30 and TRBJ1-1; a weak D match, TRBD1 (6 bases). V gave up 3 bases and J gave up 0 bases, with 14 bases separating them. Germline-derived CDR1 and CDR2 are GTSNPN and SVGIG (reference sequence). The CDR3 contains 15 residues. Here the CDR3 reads CAWRDRPRVNTEAFF. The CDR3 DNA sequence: TGTGCCTGGAGAGACAGGCCCAGGGTGAACACTGAAGCTTTCTTT. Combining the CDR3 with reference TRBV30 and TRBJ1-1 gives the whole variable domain SQTIHQWPATLVQPVGSPLSLECTVEGTSNPNLYWYRQAAGRGLQLLFYSVGIGQISSEVPQNLSASRPQDRQFILSSKKLLLSDSGFYLCAWRDRPRVNTEAFFGQGTRLTVV.